What follows are 27 T cell receptor beta chains derived from one specimen sequenced in a study of spatial heterogeneity in lung cancer. Time point in this sample: sample taken at primary tumor resection. The authors sequenced whole RNA from tumor, nontumor lung or frozen PBMC without sorting. TCRdb analysed the 5' RACE reads with MiXCR anew, one entry per CDR3 protein. The sample holds 4,200 or so distinct CDR3 sequences, 7.5% to 10% seen once. The starting material was PBMCs, obtained at surgery. Receptor source: a male donor with early-stage non-small cell lung cancer.

The V and J genes are TRBV29-1 and TRBJ2-5; D is perhaps TRBD1 (6 bases). Germline V gene sequence: CDR1 SQVTM, CDR2 ANQGSEA. With 2 bases removed from V and 5 bases from J, the gap between germline ends came to 9 bases. CDR3 length: 12 residues. The CDR3 is CSVEIQGETQYF. The CDR3 coding sequence is TGCAGCGTTGAAATCCAGGGGGAGACCCAGTACTTC.

This clonotype was detected many times. The chain couples TRBV4-1 to TRBJ2-1; D is uncertain. CDR3 length: 18 residues. In germline, CDR1 is MGHRA, CDR2 YSYEKL. V was shortened by 0 bases and J by 1 base, with 16 bases between the two germline ends. CDR3 in amino acids: CASSQDDRWGRSYNEQFF. As DNA, the CDR3 is TGCGCCAGCAGCCAAGATGACCGGTGGGGAAGGTCCTACAATGAGCAGTTCTTC.

This clonotype was seen ten or more times. The chain is built from TRBV6-1 and TRBJ1-4; D is uncertain. The germline CDR1 and CDR2 sequences are MNHNS and SASEGT. The V gene lost 10 bases and the J gene lost 3 bases, with 21 bases spanning the gap. The CDR3 consists of 16 residues. The CDR3 reads CANAGSGKKANEKLFF. The DNA of the CDR3 is TGTGCCAACGCGGGGTCCGGGAAGAAGGCTAATGAAAAACTGTTTTTT.

The chain is built from TRBV19 and TRBJ2-2; TRBD1 is a possible D gene (5 bases). The CDR3 length is 14 residues. In germline, CDR1 is LNHDA, CDR2 SQIVND (reference sequence). V lost 3 bases, J lost 5 bases, and 10 bases lay in between. CDR3 sequence reads: CASSIVAGTGELFF. The CDR3 nucleotides are TGTGCCAGTAGTATCGTGGCAGGGACCGGGGAGCTGTTTTTT.

This clonotype was seen just once. The rearrangement links TRBV7-2 to TRBJ2-7, with D possibly TRBD2 on 5 matching bases. Trimming left V 1 base short and J 6 bases short, with 16 bases between. Germline V gene data show CDR1 as SGHTA and CDR2 as FQGNSA. This CDR3 contains 15 residues. The CDR3 DNA sequence: TGTGCCAGCAGCTTAGGCGCTAGCTTAGTAGTCGAGCAGTACTTC. The encoded protein is CASSLGASLVVEQYF.

This clonotype was recorded a few times. The V gene is TRBV30, the J gene TRBJ2-4; 7 bases align to TRBD1. The trim removed 4 bases at V and 8 bases at J, leaving 8 bases unmatched. CDR3 length equals 13 residues. The germline CDR1 and CDR2 sequences are GTSNPN and SVGIG (reference sequence). The CDR3 DNA follows: TGTGCCTGGACGCGACAGGGATTAGACATTCAGTACTTC. It specifies CAWTRQGLDIQYF.

This clonotype was seen repeatedly, ten times or more. This sequence joins TRBV15 and TRBJ1-2; 9 bases agree with TRBD1. Unmatched junction bases numbered 5, after V lost 4 bases and J lost 5 bases. The CDR3 length is 14 residues. The germline gives CDR1 LNHNV, CDR2 YYDKDF (reference sequence). The CDR3 loop is CATSKSGTGYGYTF. DNA for the CDR3: TGTGCCACCAGCAAATCCGGGACAGGGTATGGCTACACCTTC.

This clonotype was observed at least ten times. The gene calls are TRBV13 and TRBJ2-2; 7 bases line up with TRBD2. After removal of 3 bases from V and 6 bases from J, the junction contained 7 bases not matched to a gene. CDR1 PRHDT and CDR2 FYEKMQ come from the germline V gene (reference sequence). The CDR3 is 15 residues long. The CDR3 sequence: CASSFGGGKAGELFF. The CDR3 nucleotides are TGTGCCAGCAGCTTCGGCGGGGGAAAGGCCGGGGAGCTGTTTTTT.

This clonotype was seen at least ten times. The V gene is TRBV9, the J gene TRBJ1-2; no firm D call. This CDR3 has 13 amino acids. Trimming removed 0 bases from V and 8 bases from J, with 11 bases in between. Germline V lookup: CDR1 SGDLS, CDR2 YYNGEE. The CDR3 loop reads CASSVAGFWGYTF. The CDR3 nucleotides read TGTGCCAGCAGCGTAGCCGGGTTCTGGGGCTACACCTTC.

This clonotype was detected ten times or more. This chain connects TRBV10-3 to TRBJ2-6; 7 bases line up with TRBD1. Germline CDR1 ENHRY, CDR2 SYGVKD. V was clipped by 7 bases and J by 2 bases; unmatched bases: 11. The CDR3 extends over 17 amino acids. As DNA, the CDR3 is TGTGCCATCACCCGGGACAGTATGCATACTGGGGCCAACGTCCTGACTTTC. Translated, it gives CAITRDSMHTGANVLTF.

This clonotype was seen ten or more times. The chain combines TRBV15 with TRBJ1-2; 7 bases fit TRBD1. CDR3 length: 15 residues. The V and J ends lost 0 bases and 7 bases, in that order; junction bases with no gene match: 8. The germline V gene has CDR1 LNHNV and CDR2 YYDKDF (reference sequence). CDR3 nucleotide sequence: TGTGCCACCAGCAGAGATGACAGGGAGGCAATTGGCTACACCTTC. Translated, it gives CATSRDDREAIGYTF.

This clonotype was counted only a few times. V and J are TRBV7-6 and TRBJ2-5, with TRBD2 matching 13 bases. The CDR3 loop spans 16 amino acids. J gave up 3 bases and V 5 bases, and 6 bases lay outside the gene matches. Germline V CDR1 and CDR2: SGHVS, FNYEAQ. The CDR3 DNA reads TGTGCCAGCAGCGGATACACTAGCGGGGGGGAAGAGACCCAGTACTTC. It encodes CASSGYTSGGEETQYF.

This clonotype was recorded many times. This chain links TRBV28 with TRBJ1-1; no firm D call. Germline V lookup: CDR1 MDHEN, CDR2 SYDVKM. The V and J ends lost 3 bases and 14 bases respectively, with 13 bases between them. The CDR3 covers 11 residues. The CDR3 protein is CASSFFDKRFF. In nucleotides, the CDR3 is TGTGCCAGCAGTTTCTTCGACAAGAGGTTCTTT.

The table lists this clonotype with many counts. The chain has TRBV12-3 or TRBV12-4 and TRBJ1-1; D ambiguous. Deletions cut 6 bases from V and 3 bases from J, with 17 bases between. CDR3 length equals 15 residues. CDR3 sequence reads: CASSPGSGLDTEAFF. The CDR3 nucleotides read TGTGCCAGCAGCCCCGGGAGCGGGCTGGACACTGAAGCTTTCTTT.

There are many counts of this clonotype. V gene TRBV27 combines with J gene TRBJ2-1; TRBD2 matches at 11 bases. The V gene's germline CDR1 is MNHEY and CDR2 SMNVEV (reference sequence). CDR3 length: 15 residues. Trimming took 10 bases from V and 3 from J; bases not matched to a gene: 8. CDR3 DNA: TGTGCCACAACCTTTACTAGCGGGGGCTACAATGAGCAGTTCTTC. This encodes CATTFTSGGYNEQFF.

This clonotype was detected ten times or more. The chain couples TRBV7-3 to TRBJ1-1; D remains unclear. The CDR3 runs to 16 residues. Germline V gene data show CDR1 as SGHTA and CDR2 as FQGTGA. V was trimmed by 5 bases and J by 2 bases, leaving 18 bases between them. The CDR3 sequence: CASSPTHIQPNTEAFF. CDR3 DNA: TGTGCCAGCAGCCCTACCCATATCCAGCCAAACACTGAAGCTTTCTTT. The full variable domain, completed using reference TRBV7-3 and TRBJ1-1, is GAGVSQTPSNKVTEKGKYVELRCDPISGHTALYWYRQSLGQGPEFLIYFQGTGAADDSGLPNDRFFAVRPEGSVSTLKIQRTERGDSAVYLCASSPTHIQPNTEAFFGQGTRLTVV.

A few counts support this clonotype. V gene TRBV4-1 combines with J gene TRBJ2-7, with D possibly being TRBD2 (5 bases). Trimming stripped 0 bases from V and 3 bases from J, with 12 bases between. The CDR3 loop spans 15 amino acids. Germline CDR1 reads MGHRA; CDR2 reads YSYEKL. CDR3 sequence: CASSQDRSGFYEQYF. CDR3 bases: TGCGCCAGCAGCCAAGATCGATCGGGGTTCTACGAGCAGTACTTC.

At least ten counts were recorded for this clonotype. The chain recombines TRBV9 with TRBJ1-1; D unclear. The V end lost 0 bases, the J end lost 8 bases, and 8 bases lay between the germline ends. This CDR3 spans 12 amino acids. Germline assignment: CDR1 SGDLS and CDR2 YYNGEE. The CDR3 nucleotides read TGTGCCAGCAGCGTAGTTGAAGGGGAAGCTTTCTTT. Translated: CASSVVEGEAFF. Full variable domain (missing parts from reference TRBV9 and TRBJ1-1): DSGVTQTPKHLITATGQRVTLRCSPRSGDLSVYWYQQSLDQGLQFLIQYYNGEERAKGNILERFSAQQFPDLHSELNLSSLELGDSALYFCASSVVEGEAFFGQGTRLTVV.

By frequency in the sample, this clonotype is medium-sized. This chain uses TRBV5-1 with TRBJ2-2, with D perhaps matching TRBD1 (6 bases). Germline V gene data show CDR1 as SGHRS and CDR2 as YFSETQ. This CDR3 region has 15 residues. V was cut by 0 bases and J by 0 bases, with 6 bases left in between. The CDR3 region has the DNA TGCGCCAGCAGCTTGGGGACAGCGAACACCGGGGAGCTGTTTTTT. It specifies CASSLGTANTGELFF.

This clonotype was recorded at least ten times. The chain recombines TRBV12-3 or TRBV12-4 with TRBJ1-1, with D perhaps matching TRBD1 (5 bases). Trimming shortened V by 10 bases and J by 6 bases, and 21 bases separated the two germline ends. The CDR3 extends over 14 amino acids. The CDR3 sequence is CATHPAGRGAEAFF. The CDR3 nucleotides read TGTGCCACCCACCCGGCCGGGAGAGGGGCTGAAGCTTTCTTT.

This clonotype has just a few counts. CDR3 amino acids: CASSEFWRTGLSPLHF. In DNA form, the CDR3 reads TGTGCCAGCAGCGAATTTTGGAGGACAGGGCTTTCACCCCTCCACTTT. The J gene is TRBJ1-6, the V gene TRBV7-9; 8 bases agree with TRBD1. The V gene end was trimmed by 5 bases and the J gene end by 9 bases; junction bases not matched to a gene: 12. The germline CDR1 and CDR2 sequences are SEHNR and FQNEAQ (reference sequence). The CDR3 runs 16 residues.

By proportion, this clonotype is medium-sized (0.01 to 0.1%). The chain recombines TRBV12-3 or TRBV12-4 with TRBJ1-5; 7 nucleotides line up with TRBD1. CDR3 length: 16 amino acids. The V and J ends lost 6 bases and 6 bases, in that order; junction bases with no gene match: 14. The CDR3 DNA reads as TGTGCCAGCAGCTCCAGTCGGACAGGCGGGGGTCAGCCCCAGCATTTT. Protein product: CASSSSRTGGGQPQHF.

In its sample, this clonotype ranks as medium-sized. This rearrangement joins TRBV6-1 to TRBJ2-7; D remains unclear. Trimming cost V 4 bases and J 1 base, with 23 bases left between them. This CDR3 comprises 18 residues. Germline CDR1 MNHNS, CDR2 SASEGT. The CDR3 DNA is TGTGCCAGCAGTGTTCCCCCCTTCGATCACTCCAGGTCCTACGAGCAGTACTTC. This gives the protein CASSVPPFDHSRSYEQYF.

This clonotype showed up just a few times. J is TRBJ1-1 and V is TRBV12-3 or TRBV12-4, with D possibly matching TRBD1 (5 bases). The V end was cut by 6 bases, the J end by 11 bases, with 13 bases between. The CDR3 loop spans 11 amino acids. The CDR3 coding sequence is TGTGCCAGCAGCCCAGACAGTACCGCTTTCTTT. Protein product: CASSPDSTAFF.

V usage is TRBV3-1 and J usage is TRBJ1-1; 9 bases line up with TRBD1. Germline loops: CDR1 LGHDT, CDR2 YNNKEL (reference sequence). The trim removed 5 bases at V and 6 bases at J, leaving 7 bases unmatched. CDR3 length equals 14 residues. CDR3 amino acids: CASSFRQGGAEAFF. As DNA, the CDR3 is TGTGCCAGCAGCTTCCGACAGGGGGGTGCTGAAGCTTTCTTT.

This clonotype appeared many times. This chain joins TRBV12-3 or TRBV12-4 and TRBJ2-2; 8 nucleotides agree with TRBD1. The CDR3 runs to 14 residues. Trimming cost V 8 bases and J 0 bases; bases outside gene matches: 2. As DNA, the CDR3 is TGTGCCAGCTCGGACAGGGCGAACACCGGGGAGCTGTTTTTT. Translated: CASSDRANTGELFF.

This clonotype was seen many times. The rearrangement joins TRBV2 to TRBJ2-2; 9 positions match TRBD1. The CDR3 length is 13 residues. Germline lookup yields CDR1 SNHLY and CDR2 FYNNEI. J lost 5 bases, V lost 10 bases, and 5 bases had no gene match. The CDR3 DNA sequence: TGTGCCATGAGGACAGGGGAGACCGGGGAGCTGTTTTTT. This gives the protein CAMRTGETGELFF.